This T cell receptor (beta chain) is from a study of cytomegalovirus exposure and HLA in healthy donors. The study, taken as a whole, reports: It was about 150 TCR beta chains that were listed as cytomegalovirus-associated. Certain sequence variants were highly shared and formed a cluster, and this cluster was likely a sequencing artifact. In a later analysis, donors in an Asian-associated ancestry cluster reportedly had fewer N-insertions in productive TCRs than the cohort mean.

Turning to this clone: Its antigen is unknown.

The germline CDR1 and CDR2 sequences are SQVTM and ANQGSEA. V shed 4 bases and J 1 base; nucleotides not matched to a gene: 2. This CDR3 has 15 amino acids. The PCR had 60 Vbeta and 13 Jbeta primers. Per the original data handling: A later analysis counted 65 million to 90 million unique TCR beta chains, around 10 million shared. Some clones are missing from TCRdb's copy, which holds only in-frame ones; the method was immunoSEQ multiplex PCR. The D gene and trimming were derived from the DNA, and the V and J assignments and clone size from that table. The data hold 80,000 to 130,000 clones, with roughly 70% observed a single time.

This clonotype was obtained from a woman aged 18-30 years in good health and CMV-seropositive. This chain uses TRBV29-1 with TRBJ2-6; 9 bases are a match to TRBD1. The sample comprised PBMCs. This CDR3 is CSVVGQGSGANVLTF. CDR3 DNA: TGCAGCGTTGTGGGACAGGGTTCTGGGGCCAACGTCCTGACTTTC.